This T cell receptor (beta chain) comes out of a study of chemoradiotherapy in HPV16-positive cancers. This CDR3 spans 14 amino acids. Germline trimming cut 4 bases from V and 6 bases from J; bases unmatched to any gene: 7. CDR1 and CDR2 from the germline V gene are SNHLY and FYNNEI. About this clone itself: The antigen remains undetermined.

Here immunoSEQ multiplex PCR was the method, and the copy in TCRdb shows in-frame clones only, minus some. The sample yields about 21,000 clones, roughly 86% seen once. General study findings and limits: Better recurrence-free survival went with HPV-responsive T-cell expansion in HPV16-positive patients.

The TCR comes from a human donor with HPV-associated anogenital cancer. Sample: blood, taken from a patient who underwent chemoradiotherapy. The gene calls are TRBV2 and TRBJ1-1, with 8 bases lining up with TRBD1. CDR3 residues: CASSGHRGLSEAFF. In DNA form, the CDR3 reads TGTGCCAGCAGTGGTCACAGGGGGTTGTCTGAAGCTTTCTTT.